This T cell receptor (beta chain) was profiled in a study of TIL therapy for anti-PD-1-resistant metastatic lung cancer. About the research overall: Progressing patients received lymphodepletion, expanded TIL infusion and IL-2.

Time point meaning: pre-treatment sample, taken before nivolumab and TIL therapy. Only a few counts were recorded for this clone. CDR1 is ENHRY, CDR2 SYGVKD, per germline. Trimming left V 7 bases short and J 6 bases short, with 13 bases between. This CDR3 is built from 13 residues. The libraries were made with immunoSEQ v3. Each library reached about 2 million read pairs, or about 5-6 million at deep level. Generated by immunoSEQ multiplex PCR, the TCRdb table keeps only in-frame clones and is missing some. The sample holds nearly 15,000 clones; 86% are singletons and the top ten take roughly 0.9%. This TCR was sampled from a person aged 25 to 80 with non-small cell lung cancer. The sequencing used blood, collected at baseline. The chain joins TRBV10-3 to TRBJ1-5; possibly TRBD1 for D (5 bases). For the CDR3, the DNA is TGTGCCATCAAGGGGCAGGGTCCTCAGCCCCAGCATTTT. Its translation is CAIKGQGPQPQHF.